A selection of T cell receptor beta chains follows, all from one sample in a study of neoadjuvant nivolumab and ipilimumab in lung cancer. Data came from immunoSEQ multiplex PCR; TCRdb stores just in-frame clones and leaves some out. Of about 7,700 clones detected, 89% appear once; the ten largest clones hold roughly 2.4%. The sample here was tumor tissue, taken after neoadjuvant nivolumab, alone or with ipilimumab, at or shortly before surgery. The receptors come from an adult with non-small cell lung cancer. Some clones in this sample may be carry-over from other donors' samples. Each CDR3 is given without its conserved first and last residue. Fields, in order: CDR3 length, J gene, V gene, clone size, CDR3 protein. The size entry is marked missing in some rows and otherwise reads once, few, many or a size class.

length: 14; J: TRBJ2-7; V: TRBV11-2; size: -; CDR3: ASSRKAGGPAYEQY
length: 13; J: TRBJ2-5; V: TRBV7-9; size: -; CDR3: ASSDVPGLPETQY
length: 13; J: TRBJ2-5; V: TRBV5-1; size: -; CDR3: ASSLDGRPQETQY
length: 14; J: TRBJ2-7; V: TRBV18; size: -; CDR3: ASSPPGLAGAYEQY
length: 12; J: TRBJ2-2; V: TRBV10-2; size: -; CDR3: ASSRTANTGELF
length: 12; J: TRBJ1-1; V: TRBV5-4; size: -; CDR3: ASSSRDRNTEAF
length: 14; J: TRBJ1-1; V: TRBV7-2; size: -; CDR3: ASSHLRGAGSTEAF
length: 13; J: TRBJ2-3; V: TRBV4-3; size: -; CDR3: ASSQDLDPTDTQY
length: 11; J: TRBJ1-1; V: TRBV19; size: -; CDR3: ASRSGGPTEAF
length: 14; J: TRBJ1-4; V: TRBV30; size: -; CDR3: AWSPSRGYPNEKLF
length: 13; J: TRBJ1-5; V: TRBV19; size: -; CDR3: ASSLLDRGNQPQH
length: 13; J: TRBJ2-6; V: TRBV6-1; size: -; CDR3: ASSPVENGANVLT
length: 13; J: TRBJ2-2; V: TRBV18; size: -; CDR3: ASSSRTGETGELF
length: 12; J: TRBJ2-5; V: TRBV30; size: few; CDR3: AWSIPGIRETQY
length: 11; J: TRBJ1-1; V: TRBV5-1; size: -; CDR3: ASSFELNTEAF
length: 13; J: TRBJ2-7; V: TRBV4-1; size: -; CDR3: ASSQKTGVGYEQY
length: 12; J: TRBJ2-4; V: TRBV6-5; size: -; CDR3: ASSARDNGNIQY
length: 12; J: TRBJ2-2; V: TRBV18; size: -; CDR3: ASSPGVNTGELF
length: 11; J: TRBJ2-1; V: TRBV7-2; size: -; CDR3: ASSKGGHNEQF
length: 12; J: TRBJ1-5; V: TRBV2; size: -; CDR3: ASRDYRVNQPQH
length: 15; J: TRBJ2-7; V: TRBV4-3; size: -; CDR3: ASSQGAPAGGPGEQY
length: 10; J: TRBJ1-4; V: TRBV2; size: -; CDR3: ASKGPGEKLF
length: 12; J: TRBJ1-5; V: TRBV6-5; size: -; CDR3: ASRRTGRNQPQH
length: 11; J: TRBJ1-2; V: TRBV29-1; size: few; CDR3: SVAGAGNYGYT
length: 14; J: TRBJ2-4; V: TRBV5-6; size: -; CDR3: ASSLQGTEAKNIQY
length: 11; J: TRBJ2-7; V: TRBV10-3; size: -; CDR3: AISADSSYEQY
length: 11; J: TRBJ2-7; V: TRBV18; size: -; CDR3: ASSPPTVNEQY
length: 13; J: TRBJ1-5; V: TRBV6-5; size: -; CDR3: ASSTEQGGGQPQH
length: 14; J: TRBJ2-7; V: TRBV6-5; size: -; CDR3: ASSYSLTGGAYEQY
length: 13; J: TRBJ2-7; V: TRBV4-1; size: -; CDR3: ASSQTGTPSYEQY
length: 11; J: TRBJ2-2; V: TRBV6-5; size: -; CDR3: ASRGRYTGELF
length: 14; J: TRBJ2-5; V: TRBV5-1; size: -; CDR3: ASSSAPQGAQETQY
length: 16; J: TRBJ1-2; V: TRBV5-1; size: -; CDR3: ASSLPGTASLLNYGYT
length: 11; J: TRBJ2-7; V: TRBV14; size: -; CDR3: ASSPLGLYEQY
length: 13; J: TRBJ2-1; V: TRBV11-3; size: -; CDR3: ASSFTSGTVNEQF
length: 10; J: TRBJ2-7; V: TRBV7-9; size: -; CDR3: ASSLGGGEQY
length: 13; J: TRBJ1-2; V: TRBV6-1; size: -; CDR3: ASSEAPFDSYGYT
length: 15; J: TRBJ2-3; V: TRBV7-9; size: -; CDR3: ASSSGTDHRGTDTQY
length: 12; J: TRBJ2-7; V: TRBV2; size: -; CDR3: ASRVEGLDYEQY
length: 12; J: TRBJ2-7; V: TRBV27; size: -; CDR3: ASSPQVLSYEQY
length: 15; J: TRBJ2-2; V: TRBV6-4; size: -; CDR3: ASSRYASGANTGELF
length: 10; J: TRBJ1-3; V: TRBV30; size: -; CDR3: AWKGIGNTIY
length: 12; J: TRBJ1-2; V: TRBV7-9; size: -; CDR3: ASSPSGGSSGYT
length: 8; J: TRBJ2-3; V: TRBV20-1; size: -; CDR3: SASLDTQY
length: 12; J: TRBJ2-3; V: TRBV5-6; size: -; CDR3: ASRVRSGADTQY
length: 11; J: TRBJ2-7; V: TRBV5-1; size: -; CDR3: ASSPTGLYEQY
length: 9; J: TRBJ2-1; V: TRBV18; size: -; CDR3: ASSPNSEQF